These 16 T cell receptor beta chains share one sample of origin, sequenced in a study of spatial heterogeneity in lung cancer. Points from the study as a whole: Counts of expanded alpha and beta TCRs within tumors tracked the tumor nonsynonymous mutation count.

Time point indicated: sample taken at primary tumor resection. No antigen has been assigned to these receptors. Via MiXCR, TCRdb re-called the 5' RACE reads, giving one row per CDR3 protein. The profile shows roughly 4,500 distinct CDR3 sequences, about 7% of them singletons. The sequences come from lung tumor tissue, collected at surgery. The receptors shown here come from a male donor with early-stage non-small cell lung cancer.

This clonotype was counted ten times or more. V is TRBV6-5 and J is TRBJ1-6, with D possibly TRBD1 on 6 matching bases. Germline assignment: CDR1 MNHEY and CDR2 SVGAGI. The CDR3 loop spans 15 amino acids. The ends were cut back, 2 bases at V and 9 bases at J, with 14 bases in the middle. CDR3 nucleotides: TGTGCCAGCAGTTACGTGGGGGCGGGAGTTTCACCCCTCCACTTT. Its protein product is CASSYVGAGVSPLHF.

This sequence joins TRBV6-1 and TRBJ1-5; no clear D. Germline V CDR1 and CDR2: MNHNS, SASEGT. The CDR3 sequence is 14 residues long. Trimming took off 6 bases at V and 1 base at J, with 10 bases between the two ends. CDR3 protein: CASRSGGSNQPQHF. The CDR3 nucleotides are TGTGCCAGCAGATCCGGCGGGAGCAATCAGCCCCAGCATTTT.

This clonotype was counted at least ten times. The rearrangement uses TRBV5-5 and TRBJ1-5; 10 nucleotides align to TRBD1. The V and J ends lost 5 bases and 2 bases, in that order; junction bases with no gene match: 7. CDR1 is SGHKS, CDR2 YYEKEE, per germline (reference sequence). CDR3 size: 16 residues. CDR3 loop: CASSLTGGVGNQPQHF. CDR3 sequence (DNA): TGTGCCAGCAGTCTGACAGGGGGCGTGGGCAATCAGCCCCAGCATTTT.

By sample share, this clonotype is medium-sized. This rearrangement joins TRBV2 to TRBJ2-1; D may be TRBD1 or TRBD2 (5 bases each). From germline, CDR1 is SNHLY and CDR2 FYNNEI. There are 15 residues in the CDR3. V shed 4 bases and J shed 4 bases, with 14 bases lying between them. CDR3 DNA sequence: TGTGCCAGCAGTGCCGGGACCAATTCTTACAATGAGCAGTTCTTC. Protein sequence: CASSAGTNSYNEQFF.

This clonotype appeared many times. The germline gene is not matched at one end of the junction; a read error may be the cause. The chain carries TRBV2 and TRBJ2-7; a weak D match, TRBD1 (6 bases). The CDR3 runs to 13 residues. CDR1 and CDR2 from the germline V gene are SNHLY and FYNNEI. The CDR3 here is CASRGSPTYEQYF. As DNA, the CDR3 is TGTGCGAGCAGGGGTAGTCCTACCTACGAGCAGTACTTC.

Sample share makes this clonotype medium-sized. V usage is TRBV7-9 and J usage is TRBJ2-4, with 9 bases aligning to TRBD1. Trimming took 6 bases from V and 8 from J; bases not matched to a gene: 11. Germline values: CDR1 SEHNR, CDR2 FQNEAQ (reference sequence). This CDR3 is built from 15 residues. CDR3 amino acids: CASSHTGGEGYIQYF. CDR3 DNA sequence: TGTGCCAGCAGTCACACAGGGGGCGAGGGATACATTCAGTACTTC.

In this sample, this clonotype turned up many times. The CDR3 spells CASSLATGTQETQYF. CDR3 bases: TGTGCCAGCAGCTTGGCCACAGGGACTCAAGAGACCCAGTACTTC. V is TRBV5-4 and J is TRBJ2-5; D may be TRBD1 or TRBD2 (6 bases each). The CDR3 has 15 amino acids. V dropped 0 bases and J dropped 2 bases, with 11 bases sitting between them. Germline CDR1 SGHNT, CDR2 YYREEE (reference sequence).

The chain combines TRBV23-1 with TRBJ2-7, with D tentatively TRBD2 (6 bases). TRBV23-1 counts as an open reading frame of uncertain function. CDR3 length: 13 residues. V gave up 0 bases and J gave up 6 bases, with 9 bases separating them. This CDR3 is CASSQSVRGEQYF. The CDR3 bases are TGCGCCAGCAGTCAATCGGTGCGGGGCGAGCAGTACTTC.

Ten or more counts support this clonotype. The chain employs TRBV12-3 or TRBV12-4 and TRBJ2-1; perhaps TRBD1 as D (6 bases). Trimming pared 3 bases from V and 5 bases from J, leaving 29 bases between. The CDR3 has 20 amino acids. CDR3 nucleotides: TGTGCCAGCAGTTTCACCTCCTTTTTGGGGGCTAGCTTCTTGGACAATGAGCAGTTCTTC. This sequence encodes CASSFTSFLGASFLDNEQFF.

In its sample, this clonotype ranks as medium-sized. This chain links TRBV12-3 or TRBV12-4 with TRBJ2-3; D is uncertain. The CDR3 is made up of 12 amino acids. Trimming removed 5 bases from V and 2 bases from J, with 5 bases in between. CDR3 amino acids: CASSVLTDTQYF. DNA for the CDR3: TGTGCCAGCAGTGTCCTCACAGATACGCAGTATTTT.

In its sample, this clonotype ranks as medium-sized. The chain is built from TRBV28 and TRBJ1-5; D gene unclear. The germline V gene has CDR1 MDHEN and CDR2 SYDVKM. With 1 base removed from V and 4 bases from J, the gap between germline ends came to 8 bases. The CDR3 is made up of 14 amino acids. The CDR3 sequence is CASSLFQENQPQHF. CDR3 DNA sequence: TGTGCCAGCAGTTTATTCCAGGAGAATCAGCCCCAGCATTTT.

This clonotype was counted many times. The chain uses TRBV7-3 and TRBJ1-5; no firm D call. CDR1 and CDR2 from the germline V gene are SGHTA and FQGTGA. The CDR3 is 11 residues long. V was cut by 5 bases and J by 4 bases, with 3 bases left in between. The CDR3 spells CASSQNQPQHF. The CDR3 DNA follows: TGTGCCAGCAGCCAGAATCAGCCCCAGCATTTT.

This clonotype is judged medium-sized. The chain couples TRBV6-1 to TRBJ1-5, with a possible D match to TRBD1 (5 bases). The CDR3 has 13 amino acids. Germline CDR1 reads MNHNS; CDR2 reads SASEGT. V was shortened by 5 bases and J by 10 bases, with 15 bases between the two germline ends. CDR3 sequence (DNA): TGTGCCAGCAGTACCGAACCAGGGTCTCCCCAGCATTTT. The encoded protein is CASSTEPGSPQHF.

The chain links TRBV29-1 to TRBJ2-5; possible D gene TRBD1, 6 bases. From germline, CDR1 is SQVTM and CDR2 ANQGSEA. CDR3 length equals 15 residues. Trimming took 6 bases from V and 5 from J, leaving 22 bases between them. This chain's CDR3 is CSVRTGSESAETQYF. The CDR3 DNA follows: TGCAGCGTAAGAACAGGGAGCGAGTCGGCGGAGACCCAGTACTTC.

By proportion, this clonotype is medium-sized. The gene calls are TRBV20-1 and TRBJ2-1; D gene ambiguous. Trimming pared 0 bases from V and 6 bases from J, leaving 0 bases between. The CDR3 runs to 10 residues. The germline V gene has CDR1 DFQATT and CDR2 SNEGSKA (reference sequence). The CDR3 is CSARDNEQFF. CDR3 nucleotides: TGCAGTGCTAGAGACAATGAGCAGTTCTTC.

This clonotype qualifies as medium-sized. This chain connects TRBV4-3 to TRBJ2-1, with TRBD1 identical over 9 bases. V lost 4 bases to trimming and J lost 12 bases; unmatched junction nucleotides: 13. The CDR3 sequence is 15 residues long. Germline loops: CDR1 LGHNA, CDR2 YSLEER. This CDR3 reads CASSLRQGVGGVQFF. The CDR3 DNA reads TGCGCCAGCAGCCTGAGACAGGGGGTCGGAGGGGTGCAGTTCTTC.